The 10 T cell receptor beta chains listed next were all sequenced from one sample in a study of T-cell reconstitution after alpha-beta-depleted transplantation in children. During its preparation, the TCRbeta library received unique molecular identifiers. TCRdb reprocessed the PCR reads via MiXCR and lists one record per CDR3 protein. The sample has 200,000 to 250,000 distinct CDR3 sequences, approximately 11% seen once. Here the sequenced sample was PBMCs, taken before TCRalphabeta/CD19-depleted stem cell transplant. The origin of the receptors is a child younger than two with acute myeloid leukemia, due to receive a stem cell transplant.

This clonotype was seen more than once but under ten times. The CDR3 coding sequence is TGTGCCAGCAGCCCAACTAGCGGGGCCTACAATGAGCAGTTCTTC. Protein: CASSPTSGAYNEQFF. The chain carries TRBV7-3 and TRBJ2-1; 10 positions match TRBD2. J lost 2 bases, V lost 5 bases, and 3 bases had no gene match. This CDR3 is 15 amino acids long. Germline loops: CDR1 SGHTA, CDR2 FQGTGA.

The table lists this clonotype with many counts. The chain combines TRBV28 with TRBJ1-1; D is undetermined. Germline CDR1 reads MDHEN; CDR2 reads SYDVKM. V lost 5 bases and J lost 5, with 12 bases in between. The CDR3 runs to 13 residues. The CDR3 here is CASSTTTDTEAFF. CDR3 DNA sequence: TGTGCCAGCAGTACCACGACGGATACTGAAGCTTTCTTT.

This clonotype was recorded at least ten times. J is TRBJ2-2 and V is TRBV3-1, with 7 bases lining up with TRBD2. The germline V gene has CDR1 LGHDT and CDR2 YNNKEL (reference sequence). Trimming at V came to 0 bases and at J to 2 bases, leaving 6 bases not matched to a gene. This CDR3 has 17 amino acids. CDR3 bases: TGTGCCAGCAGCCAAGATGGGGCTAGCGGAAACACCGGGGAGCTGTTTTTT. Protein sequence: CASSQDGASGNTGELFF.

This sequence joins TRBV7-2 and TRBJ1-2; 8 bases line up with TRBD1. V was clipped by 7 bases and J by 5 bases; unmatched bases: 6. Germline CDR1 SGHTA, CDR2 FQGNSA. The CDR3 consists of 13 residues. The DNA of the CDR3 is TGTGCCAGCACCACCGGGACAGGTTATGGCTACACCTTC. Amino acids: CASTTGTGYGYTF.

This clonotype was observed a few times. The chain carries TRBV10-3 and TRBJ2-3, with a possible D match to TRBD1 (6 bases). Germline-derived CDR1 and CDR2 are ENHRY and SYGVKD. The V end was cut by 2 bases, the J end by 3 bases, with 9 bases between. The CDR3 has 14 residues. CDR3 in amino acids: CAISEVGTTDTQYF. The CDR3 DNA reads as TGTGCCATCAGTGAGGTGGGGACAACAGATACGCAGTATTTT.

This clonotype was observed at least ten times. The chain links TRBV11-3 to TRBJ2-5; D remains unclear. V lost 4 bases and J lost 1, with 10 bases in between. Germline lookup yields CDR1 SGHNT and CDR2 YENEEA. The CDR3 runs 14 residues. In DNA, the CDR3 is TGTGCCAGCAGCTCCTCCCTTTCCCAAGAGACCCAGTACTTC. Residues: CASSSSLSQETQYF.

In this sample, this clonotype turned up many times. The chain is built from TRBV7-2 and TRBJ2-2; TRBD2 aligns across 11 bases. Unmatched junction bases numbered 2, after V lost 6 bases and J lost 5 bases. The germline CDR1 and CDR2 sequences are SGHTA and FQGNSA. This CDR3 spans 14 amino acids. The CDR3 is CASSVAGGTGELFF. The CDR3 DNA reads TGTGCCAGCAGTGTAGCGGGAGGGACCGGGGAGCTGTTTTTT.

In regard to this clonotype: This may stem from a read error, because a much larger clone lies one nucleotide away. The chain links TRBV5-5 to TRBJ1-4; D unclear. Germline CDR1 and CDR2: SGHKS and YYEKEE (reference sequence). The CDR3 totals 15 residues. CDR3 DNA: TGTGCCAGCAGCTTGGAAGGACGGGGAAATGAAAAACTGCTTTTT. This gives the protein CASSLEGRGNEKLLF. The full variable domain, in which reference TRBV5-5 and TRBJ1-4 provide the parts outside the CDR3, is DAGVTQSPTHLIKTRGQQVTLRCSPISGHKSVSWYQQVLGQGPQFIFQYYEKEERGRGNFPDRFSARQFPNYSSELNVNALLLGDSALYLCASSLEGRGNEKLLFGSGTQLSVL.

The table lists this clonotype with many counts. The chain is built from TRBV11-2 and TRBJ2-7; D is possibly TRBD2 (5 bases). Germline CDR1 is SGHAT and CDR2 is FQNNGV. V was cut by 4 bases and J by 2 bases, with 15 bases left in between. The CDR3 loop spans 15 amino acids. The CDR3 reads CASSSIAGGAYEQYF. In nucleotides, the CDR3 is TGTGCCAGCAGCTCAATCGCCGGAGGCGCCTACGAGCAGTACTTC.

This clonotype was detected many times. This chain links TRBV5-1 with TRBJ2-7; 11 bases map to TRBD1. The V gene end was trimmed by 3 bases and the J gene end by 3 bases; junction bases not matched to a gene: 2. The CDR3 is made up of 14 amino acids. The V gene's germline CDR1 is SGHRS and CDR2 YFSETQ. The CDR3 loop is CASSWTGGDYEQYF. CDR3 DNA sequence: TGCGCCAGCAGCTGGACAGGGGGCGACTACGAGCAGTACTTC. Looking up the rest from reference TRBV5-1 and TRBJ2-7 gives the full variable domain: KAGVTQTPRYLIKTRGQQVTLSCSPISGHRSVSWYQQTPGQGLQFLFEYFSETQRNKGNFPGRFSGRQFSNSRSEMNVSTLELGDSALYLCASSWTGGDYEQYFGPGTRLTVT.